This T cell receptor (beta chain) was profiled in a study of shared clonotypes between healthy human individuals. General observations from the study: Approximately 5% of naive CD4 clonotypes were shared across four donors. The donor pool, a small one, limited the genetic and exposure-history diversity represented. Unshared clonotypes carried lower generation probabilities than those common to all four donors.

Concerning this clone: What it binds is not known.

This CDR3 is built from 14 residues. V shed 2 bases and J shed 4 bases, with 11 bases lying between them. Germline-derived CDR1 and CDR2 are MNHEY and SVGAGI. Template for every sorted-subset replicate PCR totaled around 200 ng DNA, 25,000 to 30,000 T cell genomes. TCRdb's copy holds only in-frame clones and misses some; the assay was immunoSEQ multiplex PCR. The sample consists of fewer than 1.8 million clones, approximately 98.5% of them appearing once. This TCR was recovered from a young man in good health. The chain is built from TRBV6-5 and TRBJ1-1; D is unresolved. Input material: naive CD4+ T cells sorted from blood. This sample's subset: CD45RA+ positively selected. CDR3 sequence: CASSYLSRATEAFF. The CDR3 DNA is TGTGCCAGCAGTTACCTCTCGAGGGCCACTGAAGCTTTCTTT.